Following are 26 T cell receptor beta chains from one sample sequenced in a study of T cells in Graves' hyperthyroidism and ophthalmopathy. RNA transcripts gave rise to amplified TCR beta CDR3 regions. The HTBI primer set served for first-round RT-PCR of the TCR CDR3. Using its own MiXCR run on the multiplex PCR reads, TCRdb lists one record per CDR3 protein. In the table there are some 270,000 distinct CDR3 sequences, approximately 23% of which are singletons. The sequencing sample was made of blood. These receptors all stem from a woman aged 40 to 55 with Graves' ophthalmopathy.

This clonotype was counted at least ten times. The V and J genes are TRBV6-5 and TRBJ1-2; 10 bases match TRBD1. Trimming removed 8 bases from V and 8 bases from J; junction bases left unmatched: 11. Germline V gives CDR1 MNHEY, CDR2 SVGAGI. The CDR3 loop spans 14 amino acids. The CDR3 is CASQGRQGAKGYTF. The CDR3 DNA is TGTGCCAGCCAGGGTCGACAGGGGGCGAAAGGCTACACCTTC.

This clonotype was recorded once. This chain joins TRBV15 and TRBJ1-1, with D uncertain. The CDR3 consists of 16 residues. Germline V gives CDR1 LNHNV, CDR2 YYDKDF (reference sequence). V was shortened by 0 bases and J by 2 bases, with 13 bases between the two germline ends. In DNA, the CDR3 is TGTGCCACCAGCAGAGAAGGCAGTCGGATTAACACTGAAGCTTTCTTT. It specifies CATSREGSRINTEAFF.

CDR3 region: CASSLTGFDYEQYF. The CDR3 DNA is TGTGCCAGCAGTTTAACGGGTTTCGACTACGAGCAGTACTTC. The chain recombines TRBV27 with TRBJ2-7; D gene ambiguous. CDR3 size: 14 residues. Trimming shortened V by 2 bases and J by 3 bases, and 11 bases separated the two germline ends. Germline lookup yields CDR1 MNHEY and CDR2 SMNVEV (reference sequence).

In its sample, this clonotype was seen many times. In DNA form, the CDR3 reads TGTGCCAGCGGGGGTAGTCTAGCCTACGAGCAGTACTTC. This sequence encodes CASGGSLAYEQYF. The chain recombines TRBV12-3 or TRBV12-4 with TRBJ2-7, with D perhaps given as TRBD1 or TRBD2 (5 bases each). Trimming left V 8 bases short and J 2 bases short, with 13 bases between. This CDR3 comprises 13 residues.

The chain carries TRBV6-1 and TRBJ2-5, with 9 positions matching TRBD1. The germline V gene encodes CDR1 MNHNS and CDR2 SASEGT. This CDR3 is 16 amino acids long. The J segment lost 5 bases and the V segment lost 0 bases, leaving 7 bases of the junction unmatched. DNA of the CDR3: TGTGCCAGCAGTGAAGCGGTTGGGACAGGGTACGAGACCCAGTACTTC. This translates into CASSEAVGTGYETQYF.

V gene TRBV15 combines with J gene TRBJ2-3; weak D call: TRBD2 (5 bases). Trimming left V 9 bases short and J 0 bases short, with 16 bases between. This CDR3 has 15 residues. Germline CDR1 reads LNHNV; CDR2 reads YYDKDF (reference sequence). The CDR3 loop reads CATTRGRTSTDTQYF. The CDR3 coding sequence is TGTGCCACTACACGCGGGCGGACGAGCACAGATACGCAGTATTTT.

The genes are TRBV14 and TRBJ2-5, with a possible D match to TRBD2 (6 bases). Looked up from germline, CDR1 is SGHDN and CDR2 is FVKESK. CDR3 size: 15 residues. Trimming removed 4 bases at V and 4 bases at J, with 16 bases between. The CDR3 loop is CASSPPTWGGETQYF. For the CDR3, the DNA is TGTGCCAGCAGCCCGCCCACGTGGGGAGGAGAGACCCAGTACTTC. The full variable domain, in which reference TRBV14 and TRBJ2-5 provide the parts outside the CDR3, is EAGVTQFPSHSVIEKGQTVTLRCDPISGHDNLYWYRRVMGKEIKFLLHFVKESKQDESGMPNNRFLAERTGGTYSTLKVQPAELEDSGVYFCASSPPTWGGETQYFGPGTRLLVL.

This clonotype was recorded at least ten times. This chain connects TRBV20-1 to TRBJ2-5; D possibly uses TRBD1 or TRBD2 (6 bases each). This CDR3 contains 13 residues. Germline V gives CDR1 DFQATT, CDR2 SNEGSKA (reference sequence). The ends were cut back, 6 bases at V and 4 bases at J, with 15 bases in the middle. The CDR3: CSALLGGSETQYF. CDR3 nucleotides: TGCAGTGCCCTGCTGGGGGGCTCAGAGACCCAGTACTTC.

This clonotype occurred many times. The V gene is TRBV27, the J gene TRBJ2-7, with D perhaps assigned TRBD1 or TRBD2 (6 bases each). The CDR3 consists of 14 residues. V lost 8 bases, J lost 6 bases, and 20 bases lay in between. CDR1 is MNHEY, CDR2 SMNVEV, per germline (reference sequence). DNA for the CDR3: TGTGCCAGCGGACCCCCGGGGGCTATAGGCGAGCAGTACTTC. As protein: CASGPPGAIGEQYF.

Turning to this clonotype: The junction departs from germline at one end; a sequencing error may be responsible. The chain combines TRBV29-1 with TRBJ2-7; D may be TRBD1 (6 bases). The CDR3 spans 11 residues. Germline V gene sequence: CDR1 SQVTM, CDR2 ANQGSEA. The CDR3 region has the DNA TGCAGCGCTTACACAGGGTACGAGCAGTCCTTC. Its translation: CSAYTGYEQSF.

This clonotype was seen repeatedly, ten times or more. The rearrangement links TRBV6-5 to TRBJ1-2; 9 bases are shared with TRBD1. Germline CDR1 is MNHEY and CDR2 is SVGAGI. V lost 6 bases to trimming and J lost 2 bases; unmatched junction nucleotides: 7. The CDR3 covers 15 residues. The CDR3 loop reads CASRAEGQGNYGYTF. The CDR3 DNA sequence: TGTGCCAGCAGGGCCGAGGGACAGGGAAACTATGGCTACACCTTC.

This clonotype was counted many times. The chain joins TRBV12-3 or TRBV12-4 to TRBJ1-6; weak D call: TRBD1 (5 bases). This CDR3 region has 13 residues. The germline V and J ends were trimmed by 7 bases and 10 bases, with 14 bases remaining between them. DNA of the CDR3: TGTGCCAGCACTCGGGGGGTTCAATCACCCCTCCACTTT. It specifies CASTRGVQSPLHF.

The sample holds many counts of this clonotype. This rearrangement joins TRBV2 to TRBJ1-5; 8 bases are shared with TRBD1. The CDR3 runs 13 residues. V shed 7 bases, J shed 2 bases, and the junction held 1 base outside the gene matches. The germline gives CDR1 SNHLY, CDR2 FYNNEI. CDR3 in DNA: TGTGCCAGCATGGGACAGGGCAATCAGCCCCAGCATTTT. This gives the protein CASMGQGNQPQHF. The full variable domain, with the rest looked up from reference TRBV2 and TRBJ1-5, is EPEVTQTPSHQVTQMGQEVILRCVPISNHLYFYWYRQILGQKVEFLVSFYNNEISEKSEIFDDQFSVERPDGSNFTLKIRSTKLEDSAMYFCASMGQGNQPQHFGDGTRLSIL.

Note on this clonotype: A read error is possible here, since a much larger clone lies one base away. The rearrangement links TRBV12-3 or TRBV12-4 to TRBJ2-2, with D maybe TRBD2 (7 bases). The CDR3 has 16 residues. V gave up 3 bases and J gave up 4 bases, with 15 bases separating them. The CDR3 protein is CASSLGGRQTTGELFF. The CDR3, as DNA: TGTGCCAGCAGTTTGGGGGGGCGGCAGACCACCGGGGAGCTGTTTTTT.

This clonotype appeared many times. The CDR3 sequence: CASSHRYEQYF. The CDR3, as DNA: TGTGCCAGCAGCCATCGCTACGAGCAGTACTTC. The chain combines TRBV6-1 with TRBJ2-7, with D hard to call. Germline V CDR1 and CDR2: MNHNS, SASEGT. This CDR3 is built from 11 residues. V lost 6 bases and J lost 3, with 6 bases in between.

This clonotype was counted at least ten times. The chain couples TRBV29-1 to TRBJ2-5, with D tentatively TRBD1 or TRBD2 (5 bases each). V shed 6 bases and J shed 4 bases, with 15 bases lying between them. CDR1 and CDR2 (germline): SQVTM, ANQGSEA. CDR3 length equals 13 residues. CDR3 bases: TGCAGCGTCTCCCAGGGAGTTGGAGAGACCCAGTACTTC. This gives the protein CSVSQGVGETQYF.

This chain uses TRBV19 with TRBJ1-1, with a weak D call TRBD1 (5 bases). V was shortened by 3 bases and J by 2 bases, with 13 bases between the two germline ends. The CDR3 is 15 amino acids. Germline V gene data show CDR1 as LNHDA and CDR2 as SQIVND (reference sequence). CDR3 coding DNA: TGTGCCAGTAGTATTAAGGGGCGGATTAACACTGAAGCTTTCTTT. The encoded protein is CASSIKGRINTEAFF.

Ten or more counts support this clonotype. The chain links TRBV6-5 to TRBJ1-3; 7 bases match TRBD1. Germline V lookup: CDR1 MNHEY, CDR2 SVGAGI. There are 14 residues in the CDR3. Trimming cost V 6 bases and J 9 bases; bases outside gene matches: 11. The CDR3 region is CASRSGQRRGTIYF. CDR3 bases: TGTGCCAGCAGATCGGGACAGCGTCGTGGCACCATATATTTT.

The genes are TRBV5-1 and TRBJ1-2; 9 bases line up with TRBD1. The CDR3 has 16 amino acids. From germline, CDR1 is SGHRS and CDR2 YFSETQ. After removal of 4 bases from V and 5 bases from J, the junction contained 12 bases not matched to a gene. The CDR3 protein is CASSLGQGPSTYGYTF. CDR3 sequence (DNA): TGCGCCAGCAGCCTGGGACAGGGTCCATCGACGTATGGCTACACCTTC.

Turning to this clonotype: The DNA is left out, because the CDR3 cannot be placed on it with certainty; the CDR3 is given as TCRdb lists it. This chain links TRBV9 with TRBJ2-2; the table's D gene call, TRBD1, was not cross checked with the DNA. CDR1 is SGDLS and CDR2 is YYNGEE in the germline V gene. Ends included, the CDR3 has 15 residues. The CDR3 is CASSFGLGNTGELSF.

The genes are TRBV29-1 and TRBJ2-7; D might be TRBD1 (6 bases). Trimming took 4 bases from V and 3 from J, leaving 16 bases between them. CDR3 length equals 14 residues. CDR1 is SQVTM, CDR2 ANQGSEA, per germline. The CDR3 DNA reads as TGCAGCGTTGTAGCACAGGGTAACCTCTACGAGCAGTACTTC. It translates to CSVVAQGNLYEQYF.

V usage is TRBV15 and J usage is TRBJ2-7, with 9 bases that match TRBD1. Per germline, CDR1 LNHNV and CDR2 YYDKDF (reference sequence). The CDR3 contains 14 residues. The trim removed 2 bases at V and 4 bases at J, leaving 3 bases unmatched. CDR3 sequence: CATSRTGQGYEQYF. DNA for the CDR3: TGTGCCACCAGCAGAACGGGACAGGGATACGAGCAGTACTTC.

Comment on this clonotype: Relative to the germline gene, one junction end is altered; a read error may explain this. The chain uses TRBV6-5 and TRBJ1-5; the D gene is possibly TRBD1 (6 bases). The length of the CDR3 is 13 residues. CDR1 and CDR2 from the germline V gene are MNHEY and SVGAGI. CDR3 sequence: CASSCTVGQPQLF. CDR3 coding DNA: TGTGCCAGCAGTTGCACGGTTGGACAGCCCCAGCTTTTT.

Many counts were recorded for this clonotype. This chain joins TRBV5-1 and TRBJ1-2; D is ambiguous. The CDR3 covers 13 residues. V gave up 4 bases and J gave up 4 bases, with 11 bases separating them. The V gene's germline CDR1 is SGHRS and CDR2 YFSETQ. CDR3 protein: CASSESVGYGYTF. DNA of the CDR3: TGCGCCAGCAGCGAAAGTGTAGGCTATGGCTACACCTTC.

This clonotype was seen only once. The chain links TRBV7-2 to TRBJ2-5; possibly TRBD2 for D (5 bases). The germline CDR1 and CDR2 sequences are SGHTA and FQGNSA. V lost 2 bases to trimming and J lost 0 bases, with 22 bases between them. The CDR3 is 19 residues long. The DNA of the CDR3 is TGTGCCAGCAGCTTATCGGCTTCGGAGGCTAGCCGGTACCAAGAGACCCAGTACTTC. Its translation is CASSLSASEASRYQETQYF. The complete variable domain, with remaining parts taken from reference TRBV7-2 and TRBJ2-5, reads GAGVSQSPSNKVTEKGKDVELRCDPISGHTALYWYRQSLGQGLEFLIYFQGNSAPDKSGLPSDRFSAERTGGSVSTLTIQRTQQEDSAVYLCASSLSASEASRYQETQYFGPGTRLLVL.

This clonotype was detected many times. This sequence joins TRBV6-5 and TRBJ1-1; D unclear. This CDR3 has 13 residues. V shed 6 bases and J shed 5 bases, with 13 bases lying between them. Germline-derived CDR1 and CDR2 are MNHEY and SVGAGI. The CDR3 nucleotides read TGTGCCAGCAGCCCCGGCGGACGGACTGAAGCTTTCTTT. It codes for CASSPGGRTEAFF.